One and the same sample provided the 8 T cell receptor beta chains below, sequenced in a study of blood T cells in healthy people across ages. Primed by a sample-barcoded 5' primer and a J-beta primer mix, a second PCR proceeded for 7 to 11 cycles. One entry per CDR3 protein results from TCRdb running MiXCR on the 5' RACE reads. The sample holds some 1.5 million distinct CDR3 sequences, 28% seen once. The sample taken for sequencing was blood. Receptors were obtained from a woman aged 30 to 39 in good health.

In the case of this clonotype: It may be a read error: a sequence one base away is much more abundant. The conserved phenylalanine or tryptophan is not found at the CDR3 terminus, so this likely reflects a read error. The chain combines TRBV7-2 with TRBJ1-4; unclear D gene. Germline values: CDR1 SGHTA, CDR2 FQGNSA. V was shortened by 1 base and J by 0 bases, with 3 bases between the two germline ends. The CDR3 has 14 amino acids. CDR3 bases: TGTGCCAGCAGCTTAGGGCCAACTAATGAAAAACTGTTTTTG. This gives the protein CASSLGPTNEKLFL.

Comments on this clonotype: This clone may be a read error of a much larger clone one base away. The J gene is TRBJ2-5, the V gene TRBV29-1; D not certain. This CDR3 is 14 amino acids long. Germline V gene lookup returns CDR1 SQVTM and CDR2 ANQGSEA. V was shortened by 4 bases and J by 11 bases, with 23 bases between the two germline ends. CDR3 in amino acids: CSVVDAFSYNEQYF. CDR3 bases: TGCAGCGTTGTAGACGCATTTTCCTACAATGAGCAGTACTTC. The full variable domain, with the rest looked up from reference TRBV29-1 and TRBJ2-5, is SAVISQKPSRDICQRGTSLTIQCQVDSQVTMMFWYRQQPGQSLTLIATANQGSEATYESGFVIDKFPISRPNLTFSTLTVSNMSPEDSSIYLCSVVDAFSYNEQYFGPGTRLLVL.

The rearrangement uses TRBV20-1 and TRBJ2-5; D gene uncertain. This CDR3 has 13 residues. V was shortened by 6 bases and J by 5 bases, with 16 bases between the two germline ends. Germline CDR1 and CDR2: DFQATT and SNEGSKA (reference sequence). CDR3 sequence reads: CSAMDGAHETQYF. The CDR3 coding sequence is TGCAGTGCAATGGACGGAGCCCATGAGACCCAGTACTTC.

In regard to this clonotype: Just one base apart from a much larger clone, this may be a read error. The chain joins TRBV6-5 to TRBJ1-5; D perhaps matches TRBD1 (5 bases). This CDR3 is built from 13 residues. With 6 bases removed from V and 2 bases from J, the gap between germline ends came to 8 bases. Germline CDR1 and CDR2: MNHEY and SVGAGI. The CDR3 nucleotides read TGTGCCAGCAGGGGACCGGGCAATCAGCCCCAGCATTTT. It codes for CASRGPGNQPQHF.

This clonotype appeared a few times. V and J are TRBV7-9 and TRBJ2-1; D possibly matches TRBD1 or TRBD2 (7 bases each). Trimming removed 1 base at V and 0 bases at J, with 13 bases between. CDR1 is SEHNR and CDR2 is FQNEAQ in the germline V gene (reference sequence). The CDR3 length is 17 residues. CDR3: CASSLGRGDSSYNEQFF. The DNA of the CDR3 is TGTGCCAGCAGCTTAGGACGGGGGGACAGCTCCTACAATGAGCAGTTCTTC.

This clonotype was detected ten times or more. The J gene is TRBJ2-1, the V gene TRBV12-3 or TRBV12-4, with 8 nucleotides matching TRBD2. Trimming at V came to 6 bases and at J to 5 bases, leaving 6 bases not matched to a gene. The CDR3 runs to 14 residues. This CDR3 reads CASRRGARNNEQFF. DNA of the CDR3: TGTGCCAGCAGGCGGGGGGCCAGGAACAATGAGCAGTTCTTC.

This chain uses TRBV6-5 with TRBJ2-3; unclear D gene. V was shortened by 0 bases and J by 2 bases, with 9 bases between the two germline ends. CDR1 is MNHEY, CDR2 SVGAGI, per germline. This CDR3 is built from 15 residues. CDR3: CASSYSARATDTQYF. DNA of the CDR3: TGTGCCAGCAGTTACTCCGCGAGAGCCACAGATACGCAGTATTTT.

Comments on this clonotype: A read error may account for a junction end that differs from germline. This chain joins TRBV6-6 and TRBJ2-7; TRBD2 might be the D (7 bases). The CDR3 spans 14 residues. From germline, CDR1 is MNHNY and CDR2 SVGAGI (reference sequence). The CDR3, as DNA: TGTGCCAACAGTTACAAGGGGGAGGGATACGAGCAGTACTTC. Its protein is CANSYKGEGYEQYF.